A selection of T cell receptor beta chains follows, all from one sample in a study of untreated major depressive disorder. Clones were sequenced by immunoSEQ multiplex PCR, and TCRdb holds only the in-frame ones, with some missing. Altogether almost 20,000 clones are present, roughly 84% being singletons, with the ten largest covering 0.8% to 0.9%. The sample consisted of CD4+ T cells from PBMCs. The origin of the receptors is a woman aged 25 to 39 in good health. CDR3s include the opening cysteine and the closing phenylalanine or tryptophan. Fields, in order: J gene, clone size, D gene, V gene, CDR3 DNA, CDR3 protein. A D gene is named only where the DNA matches it firmly. Size tells how often a clone was seen (once, few, many) or the class of an expanded clone, and some rows leave it out.

J gene: TRBJ1-2
clone size: NA
D gene: TRBD1
V gene: TRBV18
CDR3 DNA: TGTGCCAGCTCATGGGACAGGGAAGGTGGCTACACCTTC
CDR3 protein: CASSWDREGGYTF

J gene: TRBJ2-7
clone size: NA
D gene: TRBD2
V gene: TRBV18
CDR3 DNA: TGTGCCAGCTCAACACAGACTAGCGGGAGTGGCGAGCAGTACTTC
CDR3 protein: CASSTQTSGSGEQYF

J gene: TRBJ1-4
clone size: NA
D gene: NA
V gene: TRBV4-1
CDR3 DNA: TGCGCCAGCAGCCCCATAGGGAGGGTGGGTAATGAAAAACTGTTTTTT
CDR3 protein: CASSPIGRVGNEKLFF

J gene: TRBJ2-6
clone size: NA
D gene: NA
V gene: TRBV21-1
CDR3 DNA: TGTGCCAGCAGCAAAAGGGCGGGACAGGGGGCCTCTGGGGCCAACGTCCTGACTTTC
CDR3 protein: CASSKRAGQGASGANVLTF

J gene: TRBJ2-7
clone size: NA
D gene: NA
V gene: TRBV5-6
CDR3 DNA: TGTGCCAGCAGCTACTCCTACGAGCAGTACTTC
CDR3 protein: CASSYSYEQYF

J gene: TRBJ2-3
clone size: NA
D gene: NA
V gene: TRBV2
CDR3 DNA: TGTGCCAGCAGTGACCGGCTAGGTGCGAGCACAGATACGCAGTATTTT
CDR3 protein: CASSDRLGASTDTQYF

J gene: TRBJ2-3
clone size: once
D gene: NA
V gene: TRBV20-1
CDR3 DNA: TGCAGTGCTAGAGAAGCAGATACGCAGTATTTT
CDR3 protein: CSAREADTQYF

J gene: TRBJ2-3
clone size: once
D gene: NA
V gene: TRBV5-4
CDR3 DNA: TGTGCCAGCAGCTTGGCCCTTGTAGATCTCACAGATACGCAGTATTTT
CDR3 protein: CASSLALVDLTDTQYF

J gene: TRBJ2-1
clone size: NA
D gene: NA
V gene: TRBV5-1
CDR3 DNA: TGCGCCAGCAGCTTGGATGGGGCCTCCTACAATGAGCAGTTCTTC
CDR3 protein: CASSLDGASYNEQFF

J gene: TRBJ2-5
clone size: NA
D gene: NA
V gene: TRBV15
CDR3 DNA: TGTGCCACCAGCAGAGGGGTGGGGACTGGGGAGACCCAGTACTTC
CDR3 protein: CATSRGVGTGETQYF